This T cell receptor beta chain was profiled in a study of a mutant IDH1 vaccine in newly diagnosed glioma. A note on this clone: The antigen is undetermined.

The method was immunoSEQ multiplex PCR; TCRdb's version includes in-frame clones alone and lacks a portion of them. The sample records 50,000 to 60,000 clones, roughly 80% being singletons. Specified time point: week 23, last vaccination. A 20-mer mutant IDH1 peptide at 300 ug was injected subcutaneously with topical imiquimod. Tumors from donors were new WHO grade 3 or 4 IDH1-mutant astrocytomas with ATRX loss. Per the germline V gene, CDR1 is SGDLS and CDR2 is YYNGEE. Deletions cut 3 bases from V and 0 bases from J, with 10 bases between. This CDR3 is built from 16 residues. V and J are TRBV9 and TRBJ2-6, with D unclear. Specimen: PBMCs, collected from a glioma patient whose treatment included an IDH1 peptide vaccine. The TCR comes from a man aged 35 to 55 with glioma. The CDR3 nucleotides are TGTGCCAGCAGCGGAGGCTTTGGCTCTGGGGCCAACGTCCTGACTTTC. Its translation: CASSGGFGSGANVLTF.